The 30 T cell receptor beta chains reported below all come from one sample, sequenced in a study of identifying expanded T cells in peripheral blood. The repertoire was sequenced with immunoSEQ multiplex PCR; TCRdb's copy has only in-frame clones and lacks some. The top ten hold over 2.5% of the sample, which has some 72,000 clones, 75% to 90% seen once. The material sequenced was blood. These receptors all come from a person aged 18 to 75 in good health.

The chain combines TRBV5-1 with TRBJ2-2; D may be TRBD1 (5 bases). The germline V and J ends were trimmed by 0 bases and 3 bases, with 9 bases remaining between them. The CDR3 sequence is 15 residues long. Germline V gene data show CDR1 as SGHRS and CDR2 as YFSETQ. As DNA, the CDR3 is TGCGCCAGCAGCTTGGTTGTGACAGACACCGGGGAGCTGTTTTTT. Its translation: CASSLVVTDTGELFF.

This chain links TRBV5-4 with TRBJ2-1; 16 positions match TRBD2. Germline CDR1 is SGHNT and CDR2 is YYREEE (reference sequence). The CDR3 length is 18 residues. Trimming cost V 2 bases and J 3 bases; bases outside gene matches: 5. CDR3 region: CASSFGTSGGANYNEQFF. The CDR3 DNA is TGTGCCAGCAGCTTCGGGACTAGCGGGGGGGCTAACTACAATGAGCAGTTCTTC.

The rearrangement uses TRBV5-1 and TRBJ2-7; D call uncertain. The germline V gene has CDR1 SGHRS and CDR2 YFSETQ. This CDR3 has 14 amino acids. Trimming took 0 bases from V and 5 from J, leaving 12 bases between them. CDR3 amino acids: CASSLVGSFHEQYF. In DNA form, the CDR3 reads TGCGCCAGCAGCTTGGTGGGTAGTTTCCACGAGCAGTACTTC.

This chain joins TRBV5-1 and TRBJ2-1, with D perhaps TRBD2 (5 bases). The CDR3 has 13 residues. Germline lookup yields CDR1 SGHRS and CDR2 YFSETQ. V was clipped by 6 bases and J by 0 bases, with 7 bases between them. For the CDR3, the DNA is TGCGCCAGCAACGACTACTCCTACAATGAGCAGTTCTTC. It encodes CASNDYSYNEQFF.

The rearrangement links TRBV4-1 to TRBJ2-5; D remains ambiguous. Trimming cost V 0 bases and J 1 base, with 3 bases left between them. The CDR3 loop spans 13 amino acids. Germline V gives CDR1 MGHRA, CDR2 YSYEKL. The CDR3 loop reads CASSQDPQETQYF. CDR3 coding DNA: TGCGCCAGCAGCCAAGATCCCCAAGAGACCCAGTACTTC.

This chain uses TRBV12-2 with TRBJ2-1; the listed D gene, TRBD2, was not tested against the DNA. TRBV12-2 is labeled a pseudogene. The CDR3 has 16 residues. CDR3 sequence (DNA): TGTGCAAGTCGCTTAGGAGGCGGGGCCCCCTACAATGAGCAGTTCTTC. It codes for CASRLGGGAPYNEQFF.

The chain links TRBV21-1 to TRBJ2-3; the D call TRBD1 from the table was never checked on the DNA. TRBV21-1 is noted as a pseudogene. The CDR3 loop spans 15 amino acids. CDR3 loop: CASISTGQGADTQYF. CDR3 sequence (DNA): TGTGCCAGCATATCAACCGGACAGGGCGCAGATACGCAGTATTTT.

This rearrangement joins TRBV7-8 to TRBJ2-2; D may be TRBD2 (6 bases). Germline values: CDR1 SGHVS, CDR2 FQNEAQ. The CDR3 consists of 16 residues. The V end was cut by 1 base, the J end by 0 bases, with 9 bases between. The CDR3 is CASSLEEGSNTGELFF. Written as DNA, the CDR3 is TGTGCCAGCAGCTTAGAGGAGGGGTCGAACACCGGGGAGCTGTTTTTT.

This rearrangement joins TRBV10-2 to TRBJ2-5; tentative D call: TRBD1 (5 bases). Trimming removed 3 bases at V and 5 bases at J, with 19 bases between. Germline V CDR1 and CDR2: WSHSY, SAAADI. CDR3 length equals 16 residues. The CDR3 protein is CASSDGRWAGQETQYF. CDR3 DNA sequence: TGCGCCAGCAGTGATGGTCGGTGGGCAGGGCAGGAGACCCAGTACTTC.

This sequence joins TRBV19 and TRBJ1-5, with D unresolved. The CDR3 loop spans 14 amino acids. Trimming took 4 bases from V and 1 from J, leaving 8 bases between them. CDR1 LNHDA and CDR2 SQIVND come from the germline V gene (reference sequence). The DNA for the CDR3 is TGTGCCAGTAGTAAGGTGGAGAGCAATCAGCCCCAGCATTTT. It specifies CASSKVESNQPQHF.

V and J are TRBV6-5 and TRBJ1-5; D not certain. The CDR3 is 14 residues long. From germline, CDR1 is MNHEY and CDR2 SVGAGI. Trimming shortened V by 6 bases and J by 5 bases, and 14 bases separated the two germline ends. DNA of the CDR3: TGTGCCAGCAGAACCGGAGGGAAGGATCAGCCCCAGCATTTT. This gives the protein CASRTGGKDQPQHF.

This sequence joins TRBV12-5 and TRBJ1-5; a weak D match, TRBD1 (6 bases). CDR3 length: 16 amino acids. The germline CDR1 and CDR2 sequences are LGHNT and FRNRAP. Trimming took 4 bases from V and 2 from J, leaving 15 bases between them. DNA of the CDR3: TGTGCTAGTGGTTCCGCAACAGGGTCTCGCAATCAGCCCCAGCATTTT. It specifies CASGSATGSRNQPQHF.

The gene calls are TRBV13 and TRBJ2-5; tentatively, D is TRBD2 (5 bases). CDR1 is PRHDT, CDR2 FYEKMQ, per germline (reference sequence). The V gene lost 3 bases and the J gene lost 4 bases, with 12 bases spanning the gap. The CDR3 spans 14 residues. Here the CDR3 reads CASSLREKGETQYF. Written as DNA, the CDR3 is TGTGCCAGCAGCTTGAGGGAAAAGGGAGAGACCCAGTACTTC.

This clone was seen just once. This rearrangement joins TRBV7-6 to TRBJ2-3; D might be TRBD1 (5 bases). V was cut by 1 base and J by 3 bases, with 14 bases left in between. The CDR3 runs to 16 residues. Germline lookup yields CDR1 SGHVS and CDR2 FNYEAQ. The CDR3, as DNA: TGTGCCAGCAGCTTAGGTCAGGGTTCAGCGACAGATACGCAGTATTTT. Translating gives CASSLGQGSATDTQYF.

The genes are TRBV7-9 and TRBJ2-7; D remains unclear. CDR3 length equals 15 residues. The V gene's germline CDR1 is SEHNR and CDR2 FQNEAQ (reference sequence). V lost 4 bases and J lost 3, with 16 bases in between. The CDR3 is CASSSLRNGRYEQYF. CDR3 nucleotide sequence: TGTGCCAGCAGCTCCCTCAGGAACGGACGCTACGAGCAGTACTTC.

V is TRBV25-1 and J is TRBJ1-1; maybe TRBD1 (5 bases). With 5 bases removed from V and 3 bases from J, the gap between germline ends came to 16 bases. From germline, CDR1 is MGHDK and CDR2 SYGVNS. This CDR3 spans 15 amino acids. The CDR3 coding sequence is TGTGCCAGCAGTCCAATGCGGGGGTCGGACACTGAAGCTTTCTTT. Its translation is CASSPMRGSDTEAFF.

The gene calls are TRBV28 and TRBJ1-4; D might be TRBD1 (6 bases). V lost 8 bases and J 5 bases, leaving 15 bases between the germline ends. CDR1 MDHEN and CDR2 SYDVKM come from the germline V gene. The CDR3 loop spans 14 amino acids. CDR3 bases: TGTGCCAGCCAACAGGGAAGGGGGAATGAAAAACTGTTTTTT. Translating it yields CASQQGRGNEKLFF.

The CDR3 loop is CASTLRTIMRYDSPLHF. Written as DNA, the CDR3 is TGTGCCAGCACTCTGAGGACCATAATGAGATATGATTCACCCCTCCACTTT. This sequence joins TRBV28 and TRBJ1-6; no clear D gene. CDR1 MDHEN and CDR2 SYDVKM come from the germline V gene. The V end was cut by 7 bases, the J end by 8 bases, with 24 bases between. The CDR3 extends over 17 amino acids.

The rearrangement joins TRBV10-3 to TRBJ2-5, with TRBD2 as a possible D gene (5 bases). In germline, CDR1 is ENHRY, CDR2 SYGVKD. This CDR3 has 13 amino acids. Trimming removed 5 bases at V and 7 bases at J, with 14 bases between. Here the CDR3 reads CAISPTLEGTQYF. The CDR3 bases are TGTGCCATCAGTCCCACCTTAGAGGGGACCCAGTACTTC.

This chain connects TRBV5-6 to TRBJ2-5; TRBD1 matches at 7 bases. The CDR3 is made up of 15 amino acids. Germline lookup yields CDR1 SGHDT and CDR2 YYEEEE. With 3 bases clipped from V and 5 bases from J, the junction kept 10 bases outside the gene matches. CDR3 protein: CASSSYRGMKETQYF. In DNA form, the CDR3 reads TGTGCCAGCAGCTCCTACAGGGGTATGAAGGAGACCCAGTACTTC.

This clone was observed a few times. The genes are TRBV7-2 and TRBJ2-3; the match to TRBD2 covers 7 bases. The CDR3 runs 14 residues. With 7 bases clipped from V and 1 base from J, the junction kept 5 bases outside the gene matches. Germline V gives CDR1 SGHTA, CDR2 FQGNSA. The CDR3 protein is CASTQGLGTDTQYF. The CDR3 bases are TGTGCCAGCACCCAAGGACTAGGCACAGATACGCAGTATTTT.

V and J are TRBV28 and TRBJ2-3; D unclear. The CDR3 covers 12 residues. CDR1 is MDHEN and CDR2 is SYDVKM in the germline V gene. Deletions cut 6 bases from V and 0 bases from J, with 4 bases between. The CDR3 coding sequence is TGTGCCAGCAGCCTCAGCACAGATACGCAGTATTTT. This gives the protein CASSLSTDTQYF.

This chain uses TRBV7-2 with TRBJ2-5; D gene uncertain. The CDR3 loop spans 13 amino acids. In germline, CDR1 is SGHTA, CDR2 FQGNSA. Trimming stripped 3 bases from V and 5 bases from J, with 10 bases between. The CDR3 loop is CASSFTLGETQYF. DNA of the CDR3: TGTGCCAGCAGCTTCACACTGGGGGAGACCCAGTACTTC.

The rearrangement joins TRBV5-1 to TRBJ2-7; D perhaps matches TRBD1 (5 bases). V gave up 0 bases and J gave up 2 bases, with 12 bases separating them. This CDR3 is 15 amino acids long. CDR1 and CDR2 from the germline V gene are SGHRS and YFSETQ. CDR3 protein: CASSLGPGSTYEQYF. In nucleotides, the CDR3 is TGCGCCAGCAGCTTGGGGCCAGGGTCTACCTACGAGCAGTACTTC.

This chain joins TRBV4-2 and TRBJ2-5; D could derive from TRBD1 or TRBD2 (6 bases each). The ends were cut back, 0 bases at V and 4 bases at J, with 15 bases in the middle. The V gene's germline CDR1 is LGHNA and CDR2 YNFKEQ. This CDR3 is 16 amino acids long. CDR3 region: CASSQETGWGGETQYF. As DNA, the CDR3 is TGTGCCAGCAGCCAAGAGACAGGATGGGGAGGAGAGACCCAGTACTTC.

The V and J genes are TRBV13 and TRBJ2-7; D is perhaps TRBD1 (6 bases). This CDR3 has 15 residues. With 4 bases removed from V and 2 bases from J, the gap between germline ends came to 15 bases. Germline V CDR1 and CDR2: PRHDT, FYEKMQ (reference sequence). As DNA, the CDR3 is TGTGCCAGCAGCTCCCCAGAGACAGGTCCCTACGAGCAGTACTTC. Protein sequence: CASSSPETGPYEQYF.

The chain joins TRBV28 to TRBJ1-1; TRBD1 matches 9 bases. CDR1 is MDHEN, CDR2 SYDVKM, per germline. The J segment lost 3 bases and the V segment lost 4 bases, leaving 9 bases of the junction unmatched. This CDR3 contains 16 residues. Here the CDR3 DNA reads TGTGCCAGCAGTTATTACGCGACAGGGGGGGACACTGAAGCTTTCTTT. Translated: CASSYYATGGDTEAFF.

The chain carries TRBV7-2 and TRBJ2-3; 8 positions match TRBD2. The length of the CDR3 is 15 residues. Unmatched junction bases numbered 4, after V lost 5 bases and J lost 0 bases. Per the germline V gene, CDR1 is SGHTA and CDR2 is FQGNSA. The CDR3 loop is CASSPGLASTDTQYF. The CDR3 DNA is TGTGCCAGCAGCCCCGGACTAGCTAGCACAGATACGCAGTATTTT.

V and J are TRBV5-1 and TRBJ2-3, with TRBD1 identical over 11 bases. V trimming: 4 bases; J trimming: 5 bases; junction bases outside the gene matches: 6. The CDR3 totals 15 residues. The germline V gene has CDR1 SGHRS and CDR2 YFSETQ. The CDR3 DNA follows: TGCGCCAGCAGCATCGGACAGGGGGCCGGAGATACGCAGTATTTT. Its translation: CASSIGQGAGDTQYF.

The chain links TRBV6-5 to TRBJ1-1; 9 nucleotides line up with TRBD1. Germline-derived CDR1 and CDR2 are MNHEY and SVGAGI. The CDR3 runs to 14 residues. V dropped 4 bases and J dropped 6; count of bases not matched to a gene: 6. In DNA, the CDR3 is TGTGCCAGCAGTTTCTCGACAGGGGGGGCTGAAGCTTTCTTT. Protein: CASSFSTGGAEAFF.